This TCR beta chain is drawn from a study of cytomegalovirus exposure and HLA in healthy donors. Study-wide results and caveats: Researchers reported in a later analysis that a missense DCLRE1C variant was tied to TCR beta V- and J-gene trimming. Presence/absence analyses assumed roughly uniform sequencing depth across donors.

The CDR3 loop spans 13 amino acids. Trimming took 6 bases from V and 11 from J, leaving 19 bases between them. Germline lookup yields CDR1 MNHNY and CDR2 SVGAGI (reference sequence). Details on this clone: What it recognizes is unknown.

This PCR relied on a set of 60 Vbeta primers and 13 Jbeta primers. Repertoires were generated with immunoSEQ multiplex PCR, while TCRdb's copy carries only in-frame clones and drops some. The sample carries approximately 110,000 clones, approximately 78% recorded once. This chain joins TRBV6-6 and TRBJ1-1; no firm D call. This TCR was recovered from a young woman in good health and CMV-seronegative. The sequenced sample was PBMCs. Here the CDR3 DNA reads TGTGCCAGCAGACTAGCGGGTGACGGTTTGGCTTTCTTT. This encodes CASRLAGDGLAFF.